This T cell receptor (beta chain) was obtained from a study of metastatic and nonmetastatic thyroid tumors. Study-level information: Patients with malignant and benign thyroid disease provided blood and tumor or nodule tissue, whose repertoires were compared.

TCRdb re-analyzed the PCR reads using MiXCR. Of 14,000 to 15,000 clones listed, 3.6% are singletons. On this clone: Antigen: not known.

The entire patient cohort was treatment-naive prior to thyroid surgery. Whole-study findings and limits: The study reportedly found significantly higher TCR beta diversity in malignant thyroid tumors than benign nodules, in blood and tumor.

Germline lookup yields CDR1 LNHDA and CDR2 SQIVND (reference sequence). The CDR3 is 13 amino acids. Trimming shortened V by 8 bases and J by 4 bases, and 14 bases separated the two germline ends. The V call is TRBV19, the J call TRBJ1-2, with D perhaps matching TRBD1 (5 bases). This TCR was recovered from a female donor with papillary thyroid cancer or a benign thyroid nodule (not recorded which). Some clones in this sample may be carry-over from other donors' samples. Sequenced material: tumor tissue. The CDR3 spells CASGDAGSYGYTF. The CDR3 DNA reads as TGTGCCAGTGGGGACGCCGGGAGCTATGGCTACACCTTC.